This entry lists 26 T cell receptor beta chains sequenced from one sample in a study of blood T cell repertoires in COVID-19. Clones were sequenced by immunoSEQ multiplex PCR, and TCRdb holds only the in-frame ones, with some missing. Among more than 95,000 clones listed, about 80% were seen once. The sequenced sample was peripheral blood. All receptors come from a woman of 80 years or more with active or convalescent COVID-19.

Details on this clone: This CDR3 is also generated by other DNA sequences in the sample. The J gene is TRBJ2-1, the V gene TRBV9; D gene ambiguous. The CDR3 covers 14 residues. The V end was cut by 0 bases, the J end by 0 bases, with 4 bases between. The germline gives CDR1 SGDLS, CDR2 YYNGEE. Here the CDR3 DNA reads TGTGCCAGCAGCGTAGGAGGCTCCTACAATGAGCAGTTCTTC. Protein product: CASSVGGSYNEQFF.

The gene calls are TRBV7-9 and TRBJ2-2, with a weak D call TRBD1 (6 bases). CDR1 and CDR2 from the germline V gene are SEHNR and FQNEAQ (reference sequence). The CDR3 runs to 14 residues. V lost 6 bases to trimming and J lost 1 base, with 9 bases between them. The DNA for the CDR3 is TGTGCCAGCAGTACGACAGGGAACACCGGGGAGCTGTTTTTT. Its translation is CASSTTGNTGELFF.

The rearrangement joins TRBV4-3 to TRBJ2-5, with D maybe TRBD1 (6 bases). The CDR3 totals 12 residues. V was shortened by 10 bases and J by 1 base, with 10 bases between the two germline ends. The germline gives CDR1 LGHNA, CDR2 YSLEER. The CDR3 here is CAIGTLQETQYF. The CDR3 coding sequence is TGCGCCATCGGGACACTCCAAGAGACCCAGTACTTC.

This clone was observed a handful of times. The chain has TRBV7-2 and TRBJ1-5; 7 nucleotides line up with TRBD1. V was clipped by 1 base and J by 2 bases; unmatched bases: 8. CDR3 size: 17 residues. Germline V lookup: CDR1 SGHTA, CDR2 FQGNSA. As DNA, the CDR3 is TGTGCCAGCAGCTTAGTTCGGGACAGCAAAGGCAATCAGCCCCAGCATTTT. Encoded protein: CASSLVRDSKGNQPQHF.

The J gene is TRBJ1-1, the V gene TRBV2; 9 nucleotides match TRBD1. Germline CDR1 SNHLY, CDR2 FYNNEI. The V segment lost 6 bases and the J segment 4 bases; nucleotides outside the gene matches: 9. There are 15 residues in the CDR3. The CDR3 protein is CASRASGTGSTEAFF. The CDR3 region has the DNA TGTGCCAGCAGGGCCTCCGGGACAGGGTCCACTGAAGCTTTCTTT.

The chain is built from TRBV27 and TRBJ2-3, with 11 bases matching TRBD1. Per the germline V gene, CDR1 is MNHEY and CDR2 is SMNVEV (reference sequence). J was trimmed by 1 base and V by 5 bases; bases with no gene match: 5. CDR3 length: 16 residues. In DNA, the CDR3 is TGTGCCAGCAGTGGACAGGGGGCGCTGGGCACAGATACGCAGTATTTT. Protein product: CASSGQGALGTDTQYF.

The rearrangement joins TRBV11-3 to TRBJ2-7; TRBD1 agrees at 8 bases. The CDR3 is made up of 15 amino acids. V lost 5 bases and J lost 1; bases outside the gene matches: 7. Germline assignment: CDR1 SGHNT and CDR2 YENEEA. CDR3 in amino acids: CASSTPGTGSYEQYF. CDR3 bases: TGTGCCAGCAGCACCCCCGGGACAGGATCCTACGAGCAGTACTTC. Variable domain in full (rest from reference TRBV11-3 and TRBJ2-7): EAGVVQSPRYKIIEKKQPVAFWCNPISGHNTLYWYLQNLGQGPELLIRYENEEAVDDSQLPKDRFSAERLKGVDSTLKIQPAELGDSAVYLCASSTPGTGSYEQYFGPGTRLTVT.

Only one count was recorded for this clone. The rearrangement joins TRBV4-3 to TRBJ2-1, with D perhaps TRBD2 (5 bases). The CDR3 has 15 amino acids. Germline V lookup: CDR1 LGHNA, CDR2 YSLEER. V shed 4 bases and J shed 0 bases, with 10 bases lying between them. In nucleotides, the CDR3 is TGCGCCAGCAGCCTTATAGCGTCCTCCTACAATGAGCAGTTCTTC. The encoded protein is CASSLIASSYNEQFF.

This chain joins TRBV27 and TRBJ2-7; 12 bases agree with TRBD2. The CDR3 length is 14 residues. V trimming: 7 bases; J trimming: 5 bases; junction bases outside the gene matches: 6. The germline V gene encodes CDR1 MNHEY and CDR2 SMNVEV (reference sequence). In nucleotides, the CDR3 is TGTGCCAGCATCAAGACTAGCGGGAGCCACGAGCAGTACTTC. Protein sequence: CASIKTSGSHEQYF.

This chain joins TRBV5-1 and TRBJ1-3; 10 bases are shared with TRBD1. V shed 4 bases and J 2 bases; nucleotides not matched to a gene: 3. This CDR3 has 15 residues. Germline V gene data show CDR1 as SGHRS and CDR2 as YFSETQ. The chain's CDR3 is CASSPGTGAGNTIYF. As DNA, the CDR3 is TGCGCCAGCAGCCCCGGGACAGGGGCTGGAAACACCATATATTTT.

The chain carries TRBV7-3 and TRBJ1-5, with D tentatively TRBD1 (5 bases). V lost 5 bases and J lost 5, with 10 bases in between. Per germline, CDR1 SGHTA and CDR2 FQGTGA. The CDR3 sequence is 13 residues long. Written as DNA, the CDR3 is TGTGCCAGCAGCATCGACAGAGATCAGCCCCAGCATTTT. This codes for CASSIDRDQPQHF. Variable domain in full (rest from reference TRBV7-3 and TRBJ1-5): GAGVSQTPSNKVTEKGKYVELRCDPISGHTALYWYRQSLGQGPEFLIYFQGTGAADDSGLPNDRFFAVRPEGSVSTLKIQRTERGDSAVYLCASSIDRDQPQHFGDGTRLSIL.

This clone was seen once. The V and J genes are TRBV21-1 and TRBJ1-1; the table gives TRBD1 as D, unverified against the DNA. TRBV21-1 is marked as a pseudogene. There are 14 residues in the CDR3. The CDR3 reads CASSMGAVATEAFF. In nucleotides, the CDR3 is TGTGCCAGCAGCATGGGGGCAGTGGCCACTGAAGCTTTCTTT.

The genes are TRBV7-2 and TRBJ1-1; 9 bases match TRBD1. The CDR3 loop spans 13 amino acids. With 5 bases clipped from V and 6 bases from J, the junction kept 4 bases outside the gene matches. In germline, CDR1 is SGHTA, CDR2 FQGNSA. The CDR3 loop reads CASSTDRGSEAFF. The DNA for the CDR3 is TGTGCCAGCAGCACAGACAGGGGGTCTGAAGCTTTCTTT.

The chain uses TRBV7-8 and TRBJ1-5; possible D gene TRBD1, 5 bases. CDR1 and CDR2 from the germline V gene are SGHVS and FQNEAQ. The CDR3 is 13 residues long. Trimming cost V 8 bases and J 1 base, with 9 bases left between them. CDR3 amino acids: CASGRGSNQPQHF. Written as DNA, the CDR3 is TGTGCCAGCGGTAGGGGAAGCAATCAGCCCCAGCATTTT.

The gene calls are TRBV7-2 and TRBJ1-3; 7 bases fit TRBD1. This CDR3 contains 14 residues. Germline V CDR1 and CDR2: SGHTA, FQGNSA. After removal of 2 bases from V and 4 bases from J, the junction contained 2 bases not matched to a gene. The DNA of the CDR3 is TGTGCCAGCAGCTTAACAGGGGCGGGAAACACCATATATTTT. As protein: CASSLTGAGNTIYF.

The chain employs TRBV28 and TRBJ1-1, with D maybe TRBD1 (6 bases). The germline V gene encodes CDR1 MDHEN and CDR2 SYDVKM. The V and J ends lost 4 bases and 2 bases respectively, with 11 bases between them. The CDR3 spans 14 residues. CDR3 bases: TGTGCCAGCAGTTCCGGACAGATTAACACTGAAGCTTTCTTT. Its protein product is CASSSGQINTEAFF.

The CDR3 DNA is TGTGCCAGCAGCTTAGGACAAAACACTGAAGCTTTCTTT. This encodes CASSLGQNTEAFF. The chain combines TRBV7-3 with TRBJ1-1, with D perhaps matching TRBD1 (5 bases). Germline CDR1 reads SGHTA; CDR2 reads FQGTGA. The CDR3 has 13 amino acids. V was pared by 2 bases and J by 2 bases, with 6 bases between.

The genes are TRBV5-1 and TRBJ1-2, with D hard to call. Looked up from germline, CDR1 is SGHRS and CDR2 is YFSETQ. There are 16 residues in the CDR3. V lost 4 bases and J 6 bases, leaving 22 bases between the germline ends. The CDR3 sequence: CASSPARFGSSDGYTF. CDR3 nucleotide sequence: TGCGCCAGCAGCCCGGCCAGGTTCGGAAGTTCGGATGGCTACACCTTC.

The gene calls are TRBV5-4 and TRBJ2-7; tentatively, D is TRBD1 (5 bases). There are 15 residues in the CDR3. With 0 bases removed from V and 3 bases from J, the gap between germline ends came to 13 bases. CDR1 is SGHNT, CDR2 YYREEE, per germline (reference sequence). CDR3 DNA: TGTGCCAGCAGCTTGGAGCTGCAGGGTGACTACGAGCAGTACTTC. Translation gives CASSLELQGDYEQYF.

The genes are TRBV27 and TRBJ1-1; perhaps TRBD1 as D (6 bases). Germline assignment: CDR1 MNHEY and CDR2 SMNVEV (reference sequence). With 1 base removed from V and 6 bases from J, the gap between germline ends came to 15 bases. The CDR3 covers 15 residues. In nucleotides, the CDR3 is TGTGCCAGCAGTTTATTCAGGGGCCTAGGGTCTGAAGCTTTCTTT. Amino acid sequence: CASSLFRGLGSEAFF.

The rearrangement links TRBV19 to TRBJ2-7, with D perhaps matching TRBD1 (5 bases). The V gene's germline CDR1 is LNHDA and CDR2 SQIVND (reference sequence). The CDR3 length is 15 residues. V was trimmed by 5 bases and J by 2 bases, leaving 16 bases between them. Written as DNA, the CDR3 is TGTGCCAGTAGTCCCAGGGTTGGGCTGACCTACGAGCAGTACTTC. Translation gives CASSPRVGLTYEQYF.

The chain carries TRBV14 and TRBJ1-6; no reliable D call. Trimming took 0 bases from V and 10 from J, leaving 7 bases between them. The germline V gene has CDR1 SGHDN and CDR2 FVKESK. This CDR3 is 13 amino acids long. The CDR3 DNA reads as TGTGCCAGCAGCCAAGAAGCTTTGTCACCCCTCCACTTT. This encodes CASSQEALSPLHF.

The chain couples TRBV11-2 to TRBJ1-2; TRBD1 matches 7 bases. Germline assignment: CDR1 SGHAT and CDR2 FQNNGV. CDR3 length: 14 residues. Unmatched junction bases numbered 7, after V lost 4 bases and J lost 5 bases. The CDR3, as DNA: TGTGCCAGCAGCTACACAGGGGCAGGATATGGCTACACCTTC. Translating gives CASSYTGAGYGYTF.

The genes are TRBV20-1 and TRBJ1-2; tentative D call: TRBD1 (5 bases). V was shortened by 6 bases and J by 7 bases, with 12 bases between the two germline ends. CDR1 is DFQATT and CDR2 is SNEGSKA in the germline V gene (reference sequence). The length of the CDR3 is 11 residues. CDR3 DNA sequence: TGCAGTGCGGAGGGAGGGGTTGGCTACACCTTC. Its translation: CSAEGGVGYTF.

The chain has TRBV18 and TRBJ1-3; 8 bases fit TRBD1. Germline lookup yields CDR1 KGHSH and CDR2 LQKENI. The trim removed 8 bases at V and 0 bases at J, leaving 3 bases unmatched. The CDR3 consists of 14 residues. The CDR3 is CASGQGFSGNTIYF. CDR3 bases: TGTGCCAGCGGACAGGGATTCTCTGGAAACACCATATATTTT.

This clone has a handful of counts. The chain joins TRBV28 to TRBJ2-7; D is possibly TRBD2 (6 bases). The germline V gene encodes CDR1 MDHEN and CDR2 SYDVKM. The CDR3 extends over 14 amino acids. The V end was cut by 4 bases, the J end by 8 bases, with 18 bases between. CDR3 sequence reads: CASSSPHSSEKQYF. As DNA, the CDR3 is TGTGCCAGCAGTTCCCCTCACTCTAGCGAAAAGCAGTACTTC.